Listed below are T cell receptor beta chains from one sample, sequenced in a study of T cell changes during pregnancy in multiple sclerosis. This table comes from immunoSEQ multiplex PCR, and its TCRdb copy is limited to in-frame clones, with some not included. Of approximately 89,000 clones in the sample, roughly 93% were seen once. The material sequenced was peripheral blood, taken in the third trimester of pregnancy. These receptors were taken from a female donor with multiple sclerosis, enrolled in a pregnancy study. Each CDR3 is given with its conserved first and last residue. D genes are given only for firm matches. Not every row has a clone size; where given, it reads once, few, many or a size class.

j_call v_call d_call clone_size cdr3_nt cdr3_aa
TRBJ1-1 TRBV4-1 TRBD1 few TGCGCCAGCAGCCTTGAGGGTACAGGGGGAATGGATCAAGCTTTCTTT CASSLEGTGGMDQAFF
TRBJ2-2 TRBV5-6 TRBD1 - TGTGCCAGCAGCGTCGACAGGGGGCGCGGAAGAATCGGGGAGCTGTTTTTT CASSVDRGRGRIGELFF
TRBJ2-3 TRBV7-9 - - TGTGCCAGCAGCCCCTTTTCGTCAGATACGCAGTATTTT CASSPFSSDTQYF
TRBJ2-5 TRBV5-4 TRBD1 - TGTGCCAGCAGCGGGGGACAGAGCCAAGAGACCCAGTACTTC CASSGGQSQETQYF
TRBJ2-2 TRBV6-6 TRBD1 - TGTGCCAGCAGTCAGGGGGCGTTCACCGGGGAGCTGTTTTTT CASSQGAFTGELFF
TRBJ2-1 TRBV20-1 - - TGCAGTGCTAGGCGTAATGAGCAGTTCTTC CSARRNEQFF
TRBJ1-1 TRBV5-1 - - TGCGCCAGCAGCTTGGTATGGGGCTCGAACACTGAAGCTTTCTTT CASSLVWGSNTEAFF
TRBJ1-1 TRBV5-1 TRBD1 - TGCGCCAGCAGGTGGCTGGGACAGGGGACTGAAGCTTTCTTT CASRWLGQGTEAFF
TRBJ2-5 TRBV7-8 TRBD2 - TGTGCCAGCAGCACGGGACTAGCGGACTTCCAAGAGACCCAGTACTTC CASSTGLADFQETQYF
TRBJ2-1 TRBV4-2 TRBD2 - TGTGCCAGCAGCCCATTGCACGGACTAGCGGGTTACAATGAGCAGTTCTTC CASSPLHGLAGYNEQFF
TRBJ1-5 TRBV30 TRBD1 few TGTGCCTGGGAGTCGGGGCAGGGGGTTCAGCCCCAGCATTTT CAWESGQGVQPQHF
TRBJ1-6 TRBV15 - - TGTGCCACCAGCAGGTCAGGGGAAAATTCACCCCTCCACTTT CATSRSGENSPLHF
TRBJ2-7 TRBV6-1 - - TGTGCCAGCAGTGGGACAGCTTCGTTTTACGAGCAGTACTTC CASSGTASFYEQYF
TRBJ1-2 TRBV6-1 TRBD1 - TGTGCCAGCCAGACAGGGAGCTATGGCTACACCTTC CASQTGSYGYTF
TRBJ1-3 TRBV18 - - TGTGCCAGTACGACAGACCCTGGAAACACCATATATTTT CASTTDPGNTIYF
TRBJ2-1 TRBV28 TRBD2 - TGTGCCAGCAGTTTCCTGAGCGGGAGCGATGAGCAGTTCTTC CASSFLSGSDEQFF
TRBJ2-1 TRBV5-1 - once TGCGCCAGCAGCTTAGGCGGGACGAGATACAATGAGCAGTTCTTC CASSLGGTRYNEQFF
TRBJ2-2 TRBV10-3 - once TGTGCCACGCAGACAGGAACGAACACCGGGGAGCTGTTTTTT CATQTGTNTGELFF
TRBJ1-5 TRBV6-1 TRBD1 - TGTGCCAGCAGTGAAGGTCCAGGGGGCCACAATCAGCCCCAGCATTTT CASSEGPGGHNQPQHF
TRBJ2-7 TRBV5-1 TRBD2 - TGCGCCAGCAGCTTGGTCGGGACTAGCGGGAGTAATAGGTACGAGCAGTACTTC CASSLVGTSGSNRYEQYF
TRBJ2-3 TRBV4-1 - - TGCGCCAGCAGCCAAGAAGCCAGCACAGATACGCAGTATTTT CASSQEASTDTQYF
TRBJ2-5 TRBV18 - once TGTGCCAGCTCACCAGTCACAGGGGAGACCCAGTACTTC CASSPVTGETQYF
TRBJ1-2 TRBV27 - - TGTGCCAACGACCTTGACAGTAAGAGCTATGGCTACACCTTC CANDLDSKSYGYTF
TRBJ2-1 TRBV27 - - TGTGCCAGCAGTTTCCGGCTAGCTACTGAGCAGTTCTTC CASSFRLATEQFF
TRBJ2-7 TRBV6-1 - - TGTGCCAGCAGTCCTCTTCAGGGGAATGATTACGAGCAGTACTTC CASSPLQGNDYEQYF
TRBJ2-3 TRBV15 - - TGTGCCACCAGCAGAGATTTCGCAGATACGCAGTATTTT CATSRDFADTQYF
TRBJ1-1 TRBV15 - - TGTGCCACCGGCCGACAGTCGATTACTGAAGCTTTCTTT CATGRQSITEAFF
TRBJ2-5 TRBV19 - - TGTGCCAGTAGTATTGACGGGGAGACCCAGTACTTC CASSIDGETQYF
TRBJ1-3 TRBV5-4 TRBD1 - TGTGCCAGCAGCCTGGACAGGGGTGGACACACCATATATTTT CASSLDRGGHTIYF
TRBJ2-2 TRBV15 - - TGTGCCACCAGCAGGGACTCGTCGAACACCGGGGAGCTGTTTTTT CATSRDSSNTGELFF
TRBJ2-7 TRBV19 TRBD2 - TGTGCCAGTAGTGTGAGACTAGCGGGAATGGGCGAGCAGTACTTC CASSVRLAGMGEQYF
TRBJ2-3 TRBV6-1 - - TGTGCCAGCACCGAATCTGGGGCTAGCACAGATACGCAGTATTTT CASTESGASTDTQYF
TRBJ2-3 TRBV18 - - TGTGCCAGCTCACCCAGGGCCGGGAGCCGAACTAGCACAGATACGCAGTATTTT CASSPRAGSRTSTDTQYF
TRBJ2-7 TRBV7-6 - - TGTGCCAGCAGCCCCCCCGGGGTGAGGGAGCAGTACTTC CASSPPGVREQYF
TRBJ2-1 TRBV11-2 TRBD2 - TGTGCCAGCAGCTTCGGGACTAGCGGGAGGGATGAGCAGTTCTTC CASSFGTSGRDEQFF
TRBJ2-1 TRBV6-1 TRBD2 - TGTGCCAGCAGTGGGGGACTAGCGGGGAGTAATGAGCAGTTCTTC CASSGGLAGSNEQFF
TRBJ2-7 TRBV7-8 - - TGTGCCAGCAGCTCGAACCAAAACAATGGTGACGAGCAGTACTTC CASSSNQNNGDEQYF
TRBJ2-7 TRBV5-1 - - TGCGCCAGCAGCTTGGCCAGGGGCTACGAGCAGTACTTC CASSLARGYEQYF
TRBJ2-7 TRBV5-1 - - TGCGCCAGCAGCTCAACAGGGTTTCCTGACGAGCAGTACTTC CASSSTGFPDEQYF
TRBJ2-7 TRBV7-2 - - TGTGCCAGCAGCCCCCTGCCTAGCGACTCCTACGAGCAGTACTTC CASSPLPSDSYEQYF
TRBJ1-1 TRBV28 - once TGTGCCAGCAGTTTACAGCAGGGAGGTGCTGAAGCTTTCTTT CASSLQQGGAEAFF
TRBJ2-5 TRBV14 TRBD1 - TGTGCCAGCAGCCACCCGGGACAGGGGGCCGAGACCCAGTACTTC CASSHPGQGAETQYF
TRBJ2-7 TRBV7-6 TRBD2 - TGTGCCAGCAGCCTTACTAGCGGGATCCCCTACGAGCAGTACTTC CASSLTSGIPYEQYF
TRBJ2-7 TRBV5-1 TRBD1 - TGCGCCAGCAGCCCGGACAGGGGAAGGGACGAGCAGTACTTC CASSPDRGRDEQYF
TRBJ1-1 TRBV27 TRBD1 - TGTGCCAGCAGGCCAGGGGGCGCGTCTGAAGCTTTCTTT CASRPGGASEAFF
TRBJ2-7 TRBV19 TRBD1 - TGTGCCAGTAGTCTTTGGACAGGGGGCAGAAACGAGCAGTACTTC CASSLWTGGRNEQYF
TRBJ1-6 TRBV2 - - TGTGCCAGCAGTTCGAATTCACCCCTCCACTTT CASSSNSPLHF